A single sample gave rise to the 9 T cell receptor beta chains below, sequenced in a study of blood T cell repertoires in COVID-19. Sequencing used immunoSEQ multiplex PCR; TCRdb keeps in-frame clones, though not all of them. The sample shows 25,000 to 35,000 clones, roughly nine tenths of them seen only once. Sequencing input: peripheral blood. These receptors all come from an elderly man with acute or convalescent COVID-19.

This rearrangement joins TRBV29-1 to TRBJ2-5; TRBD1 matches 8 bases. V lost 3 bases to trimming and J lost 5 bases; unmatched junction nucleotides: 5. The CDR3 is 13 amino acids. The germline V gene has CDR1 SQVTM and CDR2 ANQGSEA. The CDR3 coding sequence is TGCAGCGTTGACCGGACAGGGAGGGAGACCCAGTACTTC. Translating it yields CSVDRTGRETQYF.

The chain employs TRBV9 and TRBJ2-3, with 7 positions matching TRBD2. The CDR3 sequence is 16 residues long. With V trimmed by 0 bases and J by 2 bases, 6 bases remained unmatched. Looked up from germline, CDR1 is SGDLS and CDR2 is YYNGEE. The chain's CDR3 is CASSVGGAGNTDTQYF. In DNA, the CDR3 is TGTGCCAGCAGCGTAGGAGGAGCGGGGAACACAGATACGCAGTATTTT.

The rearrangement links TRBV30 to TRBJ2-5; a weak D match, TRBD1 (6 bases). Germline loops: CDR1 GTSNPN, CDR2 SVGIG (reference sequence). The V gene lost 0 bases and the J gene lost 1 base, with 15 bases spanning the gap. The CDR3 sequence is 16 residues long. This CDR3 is CAWSVVLNRAQETQYF. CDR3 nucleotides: TGTGCCTGGAGTGTAGTCCTCAACAGGGCCCAAGAGACCCAGTACTTC.

CDR3 region: CASSLGGSNQPQHF. The CDR3 bases are TGCGCCAGCAGCTTGGGAGGTAGCAATCAGCCCCAGCATTTT. This chain uses TRBV5-1 with TRBJ1-5; no definite D call. V shed 0 bases and J shed 0 bases, with 4 bases lying between them. CDR1 is SGHRS and CDR2 is YFSETQ in the germline V gene. There are 14 residues in the CDR3.

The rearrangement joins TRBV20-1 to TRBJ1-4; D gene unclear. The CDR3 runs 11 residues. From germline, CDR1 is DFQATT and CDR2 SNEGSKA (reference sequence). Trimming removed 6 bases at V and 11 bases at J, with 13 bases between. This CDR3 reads CSAKIRGKLFF. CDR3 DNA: TGCAGTGCCAAGATCCGCGGGAAACTGTTTTTT.

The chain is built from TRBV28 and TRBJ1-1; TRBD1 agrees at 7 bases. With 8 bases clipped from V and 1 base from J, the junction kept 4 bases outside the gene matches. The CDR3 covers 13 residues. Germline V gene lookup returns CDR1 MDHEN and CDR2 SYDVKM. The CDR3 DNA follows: TGTGCCAGCGTGACAGGGACGAACACTGAAGCTTTCTTT. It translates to CASVTGTNTEAFF.

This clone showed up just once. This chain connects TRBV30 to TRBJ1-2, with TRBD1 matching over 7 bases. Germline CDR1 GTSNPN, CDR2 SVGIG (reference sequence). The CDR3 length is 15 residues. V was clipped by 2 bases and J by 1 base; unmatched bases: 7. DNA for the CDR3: TGTGCCTGGAGTCCCGGGACAGTTCTTAACTATGGCTACACCTTC. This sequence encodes CAWSPGTVLNYGYTF.

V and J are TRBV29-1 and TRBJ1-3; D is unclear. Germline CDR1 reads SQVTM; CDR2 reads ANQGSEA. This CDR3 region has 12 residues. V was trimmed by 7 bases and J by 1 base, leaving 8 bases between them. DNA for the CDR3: TGCAGCGCCGGTCTTTCTGGAAACACCATATATTTT. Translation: CSAGLSGNTIYF.

CDR3 amino acids: CAIRRAGGYGYTF. The CDR3, as DNA: TGTGCCATACGAAGGGCAGGGGGGTATGGCTACACCTTC. The rearrangement uses TRBV6-5 and TRBJ1-2; 7 bases are shared with TRBD1. Trimming removed 10 bases from V and 5 bases from J; junction bases left unmatched: 10. The CDR3 is 13 residues long. Germline CDR1 is MNHEY and CDR2 is SVGAGI.